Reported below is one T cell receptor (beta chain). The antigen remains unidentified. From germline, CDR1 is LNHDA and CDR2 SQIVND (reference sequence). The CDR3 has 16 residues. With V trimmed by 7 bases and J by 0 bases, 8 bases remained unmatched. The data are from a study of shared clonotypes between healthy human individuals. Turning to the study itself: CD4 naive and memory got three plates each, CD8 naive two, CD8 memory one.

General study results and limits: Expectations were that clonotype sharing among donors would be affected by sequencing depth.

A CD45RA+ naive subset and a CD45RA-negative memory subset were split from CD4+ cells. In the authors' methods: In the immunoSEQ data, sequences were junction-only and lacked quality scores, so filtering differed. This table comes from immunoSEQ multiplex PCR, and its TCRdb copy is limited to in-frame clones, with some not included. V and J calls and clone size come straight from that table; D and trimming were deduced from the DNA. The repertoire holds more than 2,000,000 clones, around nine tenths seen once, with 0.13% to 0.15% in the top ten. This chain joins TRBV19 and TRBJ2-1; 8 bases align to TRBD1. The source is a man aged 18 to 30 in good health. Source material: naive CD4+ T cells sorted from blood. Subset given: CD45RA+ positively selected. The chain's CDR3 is CASTRQGASSYNEQFF. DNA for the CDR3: TGTGCCAGTACCCGCCAGGGGGCAAGCTCCTACAATGAGCAGTTCTTC.